This TCR beta chain stems from a study of T cell changes during pregnancy in multiple sclerosis. Assay used: immunoSEQ multiplex PCR; TCRdb lists only in-frame clones, some missing. This table has tens of thousands of clones, roughly 88% appearing once. Only one count was recorded for this clone. With V trimmed by 2 bases and J by 6 bases, 3 bases remained unmatched. The CDR3 covers 14 residues. Germline CDR1 LNHDA, CDR2 SQIVND (reference sequence). The origin of this receptor is a female donor with multiple sclerosis, enrolled in a pregnancy study. The sample here was peripheral blood, taken in the third trimester of pregnancy. The gene calls are TRBV19 and TRBJ2-1, with TRBD2 matching over 8 bases. The CDR3 sequence: CASSIRSGVNEQFF. The CDR3 coding sequence is TGTGCCAGTAGTATACGTAGCGGGGTCAATGAGCAGTTCTTC.